The rows below give T cell receptor beta chains drawn from one sample of a study of blood T cell repertoires in COVID-19. Data came from immunoSEQ multiplex PCR; TCRdb stores just in-frame clones and leaves some out. The data show some 120,000 clones, approximately 80% seen once. The sequencing input was peripheral blood. These receptors originate from a man in his sixties with acute or convalescent COVID-19. The CDR3 runs from the conserved cysteine through the conserved F or W. The D gene is left open where the match is weak. Size is stated for part of the rows, as once, few or many counts, or as a class when the clone is expanded.

CDR3 protein: CASSQDRQNYGYTF
CDR3 DNA: TGTGCCAGCAGCCAGGACAGGCAGAACTATGGCTACACCTTC
V gene: TRBV6-5
J gene: TRBJ1-2
D gene: TRBD1
clone size: few

CDR3 protein: CSVEGLRELGTDTQYF
CDR3 DNA: TGCAGCGTTGAAGGCCTTCGGGAGCTCGGCACAGATACGCAGTATTTT
V gene: TRBV29-1
J gene: TRBJ2-3
D gene: .
clone size: .

CDR3 protein: CASSSSGSPDTQYF
CDR3 DNA: TGTGCTAGCAGCTCTAGCGGGAGTCCAGATACGCAGTATTTT
V gene: TRBV7-7
J gene: TRBJ2-3
D gene: TRBD2
clone size: .

CDR3 protein: CASSLISGTEAFF
CDR3 DNA: TGTGCCAGCAGTTTGATTTCAGGTACGGAAGCTTTCTTT
V gene: TRBV28
J gene: TRBJ1-1
D gene: .
clone size: .

CDR3 protein: CASSTGQGPGAFF
CDR3 DNA: TGTGCCAGCAGTACGGGACAGGGGCCCGGAGCTTTCTTT
V gene: TRBV6-5
J gene: TRBJ1-1
D gene: TRBD1
clone size: .

CDR3 protein: CASSEGSSQEQYF
CDR3 DNA: TGCGCCAGCAGTGAGGGGAGTTCTCAGGAGCAGTACTTC
V gene: TRBV10-2
J gene: TRBJ2-7
D gene: .
clone size: medium-sized

CDR3 protein: CASGTGTGVRGYTF
CDR3 DNA: TGTGCCAGCGGAACCGGGACAGGGGTTCGTGGCTACACCTTC
V gene: TRBV27
J gene: TRBJ1-2
D gene: TRBD1
clone size: .

CDR3 protein: CASSEFMTEAFF
CDR3 DNA: TGTGCCAGCAGTGAATTCATGACTGAAGCTTTCTTT
V gene: TRBV6-1
J gene: TRBJ1-1
D gene: .
clone size: .

CDR3 protein: CASSQERGGSERYTQYF
CDR3 DNA: TGTGCCAGCAGCCAAGAGCGCGGCGGTTCGGAGAGATATACGCAGTATTTT
V gene: TRBV3-1/TRBV3-2
J gene: TRBJ2-3
D gene: .
clone size: .

CDR3 protein: CASSQGAQRELETQYF
CDR3 DNA: TGTGCCAGCAGCCAAGGGGCCCAGCGGGAGTTAGAGACCCAGTACTTC
V gene: TRBV3-1/TRBV3-2
J gene: TRBJ2-5
D gene: TRBD2
clone size: .

CDR3 protein: CASSRGLLQETQYF
CDR3 DNA: TGTGCCAGCAGCAGGGGACTACTCCAAGAGACCCAGTACTTC
V gene: TRBV5-4
J gene: TRBJ2-5
D gene: TRBD2
clone size: .

CDR3 protein: CATSDRNYGYTF
CDR3 DNA: TGTGCCACCTCGGACAGGAACTATGGCTACACCTTC
V gene: TRBV15
J gene: TRBJ1-2
D gene: TRBD1
clone size: .

CDR3 protein: CASSHSLAGVGEQFF
CDR3 DNA: TGTGCCAGCTCACATAGTCTAGCGGGAGTTGGTGAGCAGTTCTTC
V gene: TRBV18
J gene: TRBJ2-1
D gene: TRBD2
clone size: .

CDR3 protein: CASSPPTGALVF
CDR3 DNA: TGTGCCAGCTCACCACCAACAGGGGCCTTGGTTTTT
V gene: TRBV18
J gene: TRBJ1-4
D gene: TRBD1
clone size: .

CDR3 protein: CASSSAAGGAETQYF
CDR3 DNA: TGCGCCAGCAGCTCTGCAGCGGGAGGAGCAGAGACCCAGTACTTC
V gene: TRBV5-1
J gene: TRBJ2-5
D gene: TRBD2
clone size: once

CDR3 protein: CASSEYYPGQGEYNEQFF
CDR3 DNA: TGCGCCAGCAGTGAGTACTACCCGGGACAGGGCGAATACAATGAGCAGTTCTTC
V gene: TRBV10-1
J gene: TRBJ2-1
D gene: TRBD1
clone size: once

CDR3 protein: CATSRDFTDTSTDTQYF
CDR3 DNA: TGTGCCACCAGCAGAGATTTTACAGATACGAGCACAGATACGCAGTATTTT
V gene: TRBV15
J gene: TRBJ2-3
D gene: .
clone size: .

CDR3 protein: CASSLPRLSEQFF
CDR3 DNA: TGTGCCAGCAGTTTACCCCGCCTCAGTGAGCAGTTCTTC
V gene: TRBV28
J gene: TRBJ2-1
D gene: .
clone size: .

CDR3 protein: CASSPSPEYGYTF
CDR3 DNA: TGCGCCAGCAGCCCGTCCCCGGAGTATGGCTACACCTTC
V gene: TRBV5-1
J gene: TRBJ1-2
D gene: .
clone size: .

CDR3 protein: CASSYPLESGGGYTF
CDR3 DNA: TGTGCCAGCAGTTACCCTCTTGAGAGCGGCGGTGGCTACACCTTC
V gene: TRBV6-5
J gene: TRBJ1-2
D gene: .
clone size: .

CDR3 protein: CASSRRTSETGELFF
CDR3 DNA: TGTGCCAGCTCACGAAGGACTAGCGAGACCGGGGAGCTGTTTTTT
V gene: TRBV18
J gene: TRBJ2-2
D gene: TRBD2
clone size: .

CDR3 protein: CASSEEGVGSNQPQHF
CDR3 DNA: TGTGCCAGCAGTGAAGAGGGGGTGGGTAGCAATCAGCCCCAGCATTTT
V gene: TRBV25-1
J gene: TRBJ1-5
D gene: .
clone size: .

CDR3 protein: CASSLDLEDTQYF
CDR3 DNA: TGTGCCAGCAGCTTAGATCTTGAGGATACGCAGTATTTT
V gene: TRBV11-3
J gene: TRBJ2-3
D gene: .
clone size: .

CDR3 protein: CASSPGDTSGVLPYHTQYF
CDR3 DNA: TGTGCCAGCAGCCCAGGCGATACCTCAGGGGTACTCCCCTATCATACGCAGTATTTT
V gene: TRBV7-8
J gene: TRBJ2-3
D gene: .
clone size: .

CDR3 protein: CASTDTSEQYF
CDR3 DNA: TGTGCCAGCACCGACACCTCGGAGCAGTACTTC
V gene: TRBV7-8
J gene: TRBJ2-7
D gene: .
clone size: medium-sized

CDR3 protein: CASRLTGKNTEAFF
CDR3 DNA: TGTGCCAGCAGACTTACAGGAAAGAACACTGAAGCTTTCTTT
V gene: TRBV6-5
J gene: TRBJ1-1
D gene: .
clone size: .

CDR3 protein: CASRLGQGGGNTIYF
CDR3 DNA: TGTGCCAGCAGACTCGGACAGGGCGGCGGAAACACCATATATTTT
V gene: TRBV28
J gene: TRBJ1-3
D gene: TRBD1
clone size: .

CDR3 protein: CASSAERERSTEAFF
CDR3 DNA: TGTGCCAGCAGCGCAGAGAGGGAGCGGAGCACTGAAGCTTTCTTT
V gene: TRBV9
J gene: TRBJ1-1
D gene: .
clone size: .

CDR3 protein: CASSPRTGFNYGYTF
CDR3 DNA: TGTGCCAGCAGCCCGAGGACAGGTTTTAACTATGGCTACACCTTC
V gene: TRBV28
J gene: TRBJ1-2
D gene: TRBD1
clone size: .

CDR3 protein: CASSPRRDYEQYF
CDR3 DNA: TGTGCCAGCAGCCCCAGACGGGACTACGAGCAGTACTTC
V gene: TRBV27
J gene: TRBJ2-7
D gene: .
clone size: .

CDR3 protein: CASSKGAYEKLFF
CDR3 DNA: TGTGCCAGCAGTAAGGGGGCTTATGAAAAACTGTTTTTT
V gene: TRBV12-3/TRBV12-4
J gene: TRBJ1-4
D gene: TRBD1
clone size: .

CDR3 protein: CSVERGRVRSTNEQFF
CDR3 DNA: TGCAGCGTTGAAAGAGGGAGGGTACGCAGTACGAATGAGCAGTTCTTC
V gene: TRBV29-1
J gene: TRBJ2-1
D gene: TRBD2
clone size: few

CDR3 protein: CASSLWGGLFF
CDR3 DNA: TGTGCCAGCAGCTTATGGGGAGGGCTGTTTTTT
V gene: TRBV11-2
J gene: TRBJ2-2
D gene: .
clone size: .

CDR3 protein: CSPINRGADTQYF
CDR3 DNA: TGCAGCCCGATTAACAGGGGCGCAGATACGCAGTATTTT
V gene: TRBV29-1
J gene: TRBJ2-3
D gene: TRBD1
clone size: .

CDR3 protein: CASIYRGTQYF
CDR3 DNA: TGCGCCAGTATCTACAGGGGTACGCAGTATTTT
V gene: TRBV10-2
J gene: TRBJ2-3
D gene: TRBD1
clone size: few

CDR3 protein: CASSLASSLYGYTF
CDR3 DNA: TGTGCCAGCAGCTTGGCGTCCAGTCTCTATGGCTACACCTTC
V gene: TRBV5-6
J gene: TRBJ1-2
D gene: .
clone size: .

CDR3 protein: CASGLQGSQPQHF
CDR3 DNA: TGTGCCAGCGGACTTCAGGGGAGTCAGCCCCAGCATTTT
V gene: TRBV3-1/TRBV3-2
J gene: TRBJ1-5
D gene: .
clone size: few

CDR3 protein: CASSLRSGLNYGYTF
CDR3 DNA: TGTGCCAGCAGCTTGAGGTCAGGGCTAAACTATGGCTACACCTTC
V gene: TRBV5-4
J gene: TRBJ1-2
D gene: .
clone size: .

CDR3 protein: CASSARGFGEKLFF
CDR3 DNA: TGTGCCAGCAGCGCGCGGGGTTTTGGCGAAAAACTGTTTTTT
V gene: TRBV5-8
J gene: TRBJ1-4
D gene: .
clone size: .

CDR3 protein: CASSQVRTGTNLHF
CDR3 DNA: TGCGCCAGCAGCCAAGTAAGGACAGGGACAAATCTCCACTTT
V gene: TRBV4-1
J gene: TRBJ1-6
D gene: TRBD1
clone size: .

CDR3 protein: CASSSLAGAENEQFF
CDR3 DNA: TGTGCCAGTAGTTCGCTAGCGGGAGCGGAGAATGAGCAGTTCTTC
V gene: TRBV19
J gene: TRBJ2-1
D gene: TRBD2
clone size: .

CDR3 protein: CASSPRTEVRYEQYF
CDR3 DNA: TGTGCCAGCAGTCCGAGGACAGAAGTCCGGTACGAGCAGTACTTC
V gene: TRBV28
J gene: TRBJ2-7
D gene: .
clone size: .